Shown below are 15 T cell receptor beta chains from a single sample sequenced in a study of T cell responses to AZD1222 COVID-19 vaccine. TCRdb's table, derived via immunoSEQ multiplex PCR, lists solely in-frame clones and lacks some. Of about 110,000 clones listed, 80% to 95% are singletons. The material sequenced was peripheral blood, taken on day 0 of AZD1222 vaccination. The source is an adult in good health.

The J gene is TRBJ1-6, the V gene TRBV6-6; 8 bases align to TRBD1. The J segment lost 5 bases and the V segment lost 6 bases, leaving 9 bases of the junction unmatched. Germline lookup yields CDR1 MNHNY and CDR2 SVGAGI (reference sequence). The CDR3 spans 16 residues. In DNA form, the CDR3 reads TGTGCCAGCAGAACCGGACAGGGTGGGAATAATTCACCCCTCCACTTT. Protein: CASRTGQGGNNSPLHF.

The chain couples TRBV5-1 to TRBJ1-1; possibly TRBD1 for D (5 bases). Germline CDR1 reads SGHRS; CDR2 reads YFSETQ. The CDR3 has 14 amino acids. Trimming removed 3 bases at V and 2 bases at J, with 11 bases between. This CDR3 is CASSSGTANTEAFF. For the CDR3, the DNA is TGCGCCAGCAGCTCCGGGACGGCTAACACTGAAGCTTTCTTT.

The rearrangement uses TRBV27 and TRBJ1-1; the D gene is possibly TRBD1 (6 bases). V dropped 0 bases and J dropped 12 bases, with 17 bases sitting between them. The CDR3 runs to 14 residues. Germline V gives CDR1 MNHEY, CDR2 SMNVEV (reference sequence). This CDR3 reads CASSLSTGNVRTFF. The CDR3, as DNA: TGTGCCAGCAGTTTATCTACAGGGAACGTGAGGACTTTCTTT.

The CDR3 sequence: CASSLDWASKNIQYF. CDR3 DNA: TGTGCCAGCAGTTTGGACTGGGCGTCCAAAAACATTCAGTACTTC. The chain is built from TRBV27 and TRBJ2-4; the D gene is possibly TRBD2 (5 bases). Trimming removed 3 bases from V and 2 bases from J, with 11 bases in between. CDR1 is MNHEY, CDR2 SMNVEV, per germline (reference sequence). The CDR3 is 15 amino acids.

The CDR3 sequence is CASSQDRTTHEQYF. In DNA form, the CDR3 reads TGTGCCAGCAGCCAAGATAGGACAACTCACGAGCAGTACTTC. This chain joins TRBV4-2 and TRBJ2-7; TRBD1 might be the D (5 bases). Trimming pared 0 bases from V and 5 bases from J, leaving 11 bases between. The CDR3 runs to 14 residues. CDR1 is LGHNA, CDR2 YNFKEQ, per germline.

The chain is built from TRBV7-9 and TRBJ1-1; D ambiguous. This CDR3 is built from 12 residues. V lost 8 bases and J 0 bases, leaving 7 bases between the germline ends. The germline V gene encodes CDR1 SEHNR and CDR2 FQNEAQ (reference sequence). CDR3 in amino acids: CASSKLNTEAFF. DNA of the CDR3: TGTGCCAGCTCGAAACTGAACACTGAAGCTTTCTTT.

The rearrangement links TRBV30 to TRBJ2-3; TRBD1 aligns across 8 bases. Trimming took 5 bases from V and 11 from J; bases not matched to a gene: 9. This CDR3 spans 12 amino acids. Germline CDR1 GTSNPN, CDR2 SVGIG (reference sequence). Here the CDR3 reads CAWFPGQAEQYF. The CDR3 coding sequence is TGTGCCTGGTTTCCGGGACAGGCGGAGCAGTATTTT.

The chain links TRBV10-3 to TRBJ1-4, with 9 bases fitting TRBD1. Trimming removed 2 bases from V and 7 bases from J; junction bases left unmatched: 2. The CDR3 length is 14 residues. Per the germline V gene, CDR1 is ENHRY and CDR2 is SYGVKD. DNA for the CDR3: TGTGCCATCAGTGAGGGACAGGGGCTTGAAAAACTGTTTTTT. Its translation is CAISEGQGLEKLFF.

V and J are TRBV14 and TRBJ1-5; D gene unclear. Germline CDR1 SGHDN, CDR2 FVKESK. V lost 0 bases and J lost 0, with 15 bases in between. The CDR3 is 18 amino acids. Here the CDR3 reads CASSQDLSGRISNQPQHF. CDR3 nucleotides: TGTGCCAGCAGCCAAGACCTAAGCGGGAGGATTAGCAATCAGCCCCAGCATTTT. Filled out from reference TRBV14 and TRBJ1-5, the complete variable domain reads EAGVTQFPSHSVIEKGQTVTLRCDPISGHDNLYWYRRVMGKEIKFLLHFVKESKQDESGMPNNRFLAERTGGTYSTLKVQPAELEDSGVYFCASSQDLSGRISNQPQHFGDGTRLSIL.

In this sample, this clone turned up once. The CDR3 sequence is CAWSLSGGSEQYF. The CDR3 DNA is TGTGCCTGGAGTCTAAGCGGGGGGTCCGAGCAGTACTTC. The rearrangement uses TRBV30 and TRBJ2-7; TRBD2 matches at 9 bases. Germline loops: CDR1 GTSNPN, CDR2 SVGIG (reference sequence). V trimming: 2 bases; J trimming: 6 bases; junction bases outside the gene matches: 5. There are 13 residues in the CDR3. The whole variable domain, remainder taken from reference TRBV30 and TRBJ2-7, is SQTIHQWPATLVQPVGSPLSLECTVEGTSNPNLYWYRQAAGRGLQLLFYSVGIGQISSEVPQNLSASRPQDRQFILSSKKLLLSDSGFYLCAWSLSGGSEQYFGPGTRLTVT.

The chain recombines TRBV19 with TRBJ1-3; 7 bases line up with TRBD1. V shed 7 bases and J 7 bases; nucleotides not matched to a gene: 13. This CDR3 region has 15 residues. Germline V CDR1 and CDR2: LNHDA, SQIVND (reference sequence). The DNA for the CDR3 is TGTGCCAGTAAAACCCGGGACAGTGGCGCGAACACCATATATTTT. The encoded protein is CASKTRDSGANTIYF.

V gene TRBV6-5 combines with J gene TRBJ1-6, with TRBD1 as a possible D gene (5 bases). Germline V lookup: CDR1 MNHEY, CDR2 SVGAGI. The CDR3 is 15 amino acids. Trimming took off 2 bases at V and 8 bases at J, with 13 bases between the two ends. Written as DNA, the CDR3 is TGTGCCAGCAGTTACAGTTATGACAGCCATTCACCCCTCCACTTT. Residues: CASSYSYDSHSPLHF.

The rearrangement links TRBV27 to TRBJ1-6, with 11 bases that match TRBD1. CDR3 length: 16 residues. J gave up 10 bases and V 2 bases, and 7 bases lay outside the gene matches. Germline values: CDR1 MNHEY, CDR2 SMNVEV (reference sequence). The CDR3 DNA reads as TGTGCCAGCAGTTTAGGGGTGGGACAGGGGGGATCACCCCTCCACTTT. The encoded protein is CASSLGVGQGGSPLHF.

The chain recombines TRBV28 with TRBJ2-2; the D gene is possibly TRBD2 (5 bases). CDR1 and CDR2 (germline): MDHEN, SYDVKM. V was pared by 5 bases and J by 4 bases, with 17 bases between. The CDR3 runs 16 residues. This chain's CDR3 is CASSPAMIASTGELFF. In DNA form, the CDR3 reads TGTGCCAGCAGTCCCGCGATGATAGCGAGCACCGGGGAGCTGTTTTTT.

CDR3 coding DNA: TGTGCCAGCAGCTTAGAACCAGGGACGGGGACGGAGCAGTTCTTC. It encodes CASSLEPGTGTEQFF. V is TRBV11-2 and J is TRBJ2-1; D possibly uses TRBD1 or TRBD2 (5 bases each). The germline gives CDR1 SGHAT, CDR2 FQNNGV. V was clipped by 0 bases and J by 10 bases, with 16 bases between them. This CDR3 is 15 amino acids long.